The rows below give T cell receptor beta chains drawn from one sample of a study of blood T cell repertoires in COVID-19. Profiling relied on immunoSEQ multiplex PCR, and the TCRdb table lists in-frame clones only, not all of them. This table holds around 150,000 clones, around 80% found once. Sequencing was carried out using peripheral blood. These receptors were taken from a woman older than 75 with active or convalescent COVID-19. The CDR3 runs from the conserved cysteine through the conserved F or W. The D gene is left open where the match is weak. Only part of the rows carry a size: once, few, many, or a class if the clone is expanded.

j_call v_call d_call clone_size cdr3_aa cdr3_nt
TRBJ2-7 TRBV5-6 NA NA CASSSGQSSYEQYF TGTGCCAGCAGCTCTGGACAGTCCTCCTACGAGCAGTACTTC
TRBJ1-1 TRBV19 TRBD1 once CATQTGRNTEAFF TGTGCCACCCAGACAGGGAGAAACACTGAAGCTTTCTTT
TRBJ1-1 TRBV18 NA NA CASSPRGPPDAEAFF TGTGCCAGCTCACCACGGGGGCCGCCAGACGCTGAAGCTTTCTTT
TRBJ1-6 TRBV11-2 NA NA CASSSGSGNSPLHF TGTGCCAGCAGCTCAGGGTCGGGTAATTCACCCCTCCACTTT
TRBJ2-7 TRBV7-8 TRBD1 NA CASSLPRAGGAGEQYF TGTGCCAGCAGCTTACCCCGGGCAGGGGGCGCGGGGGAGCAGTACTTC
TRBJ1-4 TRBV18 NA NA CASSVLANEKLFF TGTGCCAGCTCCGTCCTTGCTAATGAAAAACTGTTTTTT
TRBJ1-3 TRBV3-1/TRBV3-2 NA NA CASSPGFGNTIYF TGTGCCAGCAGCCCGGGGTTCGGAAACACCATATATTTT
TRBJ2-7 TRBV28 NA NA CASNTRGFGKAHSYEQYF TGTGCCAGCAATACCCGGGGTTTTGGTAAGGCCCACTCCTACGAGCAGTACTTC
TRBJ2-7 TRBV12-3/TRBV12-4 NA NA CASSLAPVEQYF TGTGCCAGCAGTTTAGCACCAGTCGAGCAGTACTTC
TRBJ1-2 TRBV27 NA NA CASSLVAGFNYGYTF TGTGCCAGCAGTTTAGTGGCAGGTTTTAACTATGGCTACACCTTC
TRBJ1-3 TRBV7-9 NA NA CASSQTGFEGNTIYF TGTGCCAGCAGCCAGACAGGATTCGAGGGAAACACCATATATTTT
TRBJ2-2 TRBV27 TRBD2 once CASSRLAGKTGELFF TGTGCCAGCAGTCGACTAGCGGGGAAAACCGGGGAGCTGTTTTTT
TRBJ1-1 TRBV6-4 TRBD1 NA CASSRDRNTEAFF TGTGCCAGCTCCCGGGACAGGAACACTGAAGCTTTCTTT
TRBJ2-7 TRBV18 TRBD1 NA CASSTGQPPYEQYF TGTGCCAGCTCGACGGGACAGCCTCCCTACGAGCAGTACTTC
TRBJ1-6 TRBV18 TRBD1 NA CASSPGQGAGNSPLHF TGTGCCAGCTCACCCGGACAGGGGGCTGGGAATTCACCCCTCCACTTT
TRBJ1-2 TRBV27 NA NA CASRQVANYGYTF TGTGCCAGCCGACAGGTAGCTAACTATGGCTACACCTTC
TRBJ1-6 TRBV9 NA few CASSVEGDAYNSPLHF TGTGCCAGCAGCGTAGAGGGGGACGCCTATAATTCACCCCTCCACTTT
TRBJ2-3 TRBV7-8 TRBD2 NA CASSPVAGGVTDTQYF TGTGCCAGCAGCCCAGTAGCGGGGGGTGTCACAGATACGCAGTATTTT
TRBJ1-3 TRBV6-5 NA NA CASRMNSYSGNTIYF TGTGCCAGCAGAATGAACAGCTACTCTGGAAACACCATATATTTT
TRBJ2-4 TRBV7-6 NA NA CASSLGLDKNIQYF TGTGCCAGCAGCTTAGGGCTAGATAAAAACATTCAGTACTTC
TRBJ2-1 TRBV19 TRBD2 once CASRGLAGDNEQFF TGTGCCAGTAGAGGACTAGCGGGGGACAATGAGCAGTTCTTC
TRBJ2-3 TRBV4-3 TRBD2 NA CASSLSGGEGTQYF TGCGCCAGCAGCCTATCCGGGGGGGAGGGTACGCAGTATTTT
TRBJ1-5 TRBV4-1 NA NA CASSQAGGVQPQHF TGCGCCAGCAGCCAAGCGGGGGGGGTTCAGCCCCAGCATTTT
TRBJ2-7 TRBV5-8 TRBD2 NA CASSEGLAREQYF TGTGCCAGCAGCGAGGGACTAGCTCGTGAGCAGTACTTC
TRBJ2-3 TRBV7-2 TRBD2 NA CASSLLGGGSTDTQYF TGTGCCAGCAGCCTCTTAGGCGGGGGGAGCACAGATACGCAGTATTTT
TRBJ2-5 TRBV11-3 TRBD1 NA CASSLDGQGVYQETQYF TGTGCCAGCAGCTTAGATGGACAGGGGGTGTACCAAGAGACCCAGTACTTC
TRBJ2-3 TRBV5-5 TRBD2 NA CASSFMTGPSGGLNTQYF TGTGCCAGCAGCTTTATGACCGGCCCTAGCGGTGGTTTGAATACGCAGTATTTT
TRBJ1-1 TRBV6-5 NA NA CASSYSIGTGVGAFF TGTGCCAGCAGTTACTCGATAGGCACAGGAGTGGGAGCTTTCTTT
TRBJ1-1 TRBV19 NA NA CASSISQGMMNTEAFF TGTGCCAGTAGTATATCGCAGGGGATGATGAACACTGAAGCTTTCTTT
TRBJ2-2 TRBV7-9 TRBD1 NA CASSYLRQGDTGELFF TGTGCCAGCAGCTACCTACGACAGGGAGACACCGGGGAGCTGTTTTTT
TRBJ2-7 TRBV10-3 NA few CAISESPGTYEQYF TGTGCCATCAGTGAGTCGCCAGGGACCTACGAGCAGTACTTC